The entry below describes one TCR beta chain. No cognate antigen has been identified for it. Reads for this sample came from a NextSeq 550. A Human TCR Profiling Kit was used to prepare UMI-labeled 5' RACE TCRbeta libraries. Every TCRbeta library was prepared in parallel with an identical number of PCR cycles. As for the authors' bioinformatics: The number of functional CDR3beta clonotypes in each TCRbeta library ranged from about 2,700 to 18,000. MIGEC 1.2.9 handled UMI extraction and consensus assembly, with a minimum of three reads required per UMI. In-frame CDR3beta repertoires were extracted with MiXCR 3.0.3. After each sample was downsampled to 42,000 randomly selected UMIs, diversity metrics were computed in VDJtools 1.2.1. For each sample pair, the repertoire overlap metrics D, R and F2 were calculated in VDJtools using the top 3,000 clones. Each entry corresponds to one CDR3 protein sequence from reads that TCRdb reprocessed, and DNA is not given. These V and J calls originate from TCRdb's pipeline instead of the authors' own analysis. The sample's records list some 6,100 distinct CDR3 sequences. 15% to 20% of the sample rests with the top ten.

Based on the germline V gene (reference sequence), the CDR1 and CDR2 sequences are LNHNV and YYDKDF. Including the terminal cysteine and phenylalanine, the CDR3 comprises 15 residues. Only the protein is on record. The sample comes from a study of human CD8 memory T cell subsets (dated by TCRdb to between 2020 and 2021). Background for the entire study: TCRbeta repertoires of stem-like (TSTEM), progenitor exhausted-like (TPEX) and effector memory CD8+ T cell subsets were compared to assess their clonal relationships. Six donors each provided TSTEM, TPEX and effector memory subsets, and TCRbeta repertoires were obtained from all six. What the authors observed across the whole study: Clonotypes were shared with effector memory cells by both stem-like subsets, but only minimal overlap was found between TSTEM and TPEX repertoires, suggesting distinct antigen spectra. Normalized Shannon-Wiener diversity was similarly high in TSTEM and TPEX subsets, while effector memory subsets were less diverse by comparison. Based on Chao1 estimates, TSTEM subsets appeared to have greater repertoire diversity than TPEX subsets, which may reflect a broader range of specificities. Sequencing was limited to TCRbeta chains, and the repertoire comparisons were based on about 6 donors analyzed with paired t-tests and Bonferroni correction.

Early differentiated memory cells that were CCR7+ PD-1+ TIGIT+ and showed dysfunctional, exhausted-like traits were classified as progenitor exhausted-like memory CD8+ T cells (TPEX). Peripheral blood mononuclear cells were isolated from healthy donor buffy coats by density gradient separation. In the study, total CD8+ T cells were enriched by negative magnetic separation with EasySep or MojoSort CD8+ T cell isolation kits. An RNeasy Mini Kit was used to extract total RNA from duplicate vials of over 130,000 sorted CD8+ T cells per subset. PBMCs were used either fresh or after being cryopreserved in fetal bovine serum containing roughly 9.8% DMSO. Fluorescence-activated cell sorting on a FACSAria III was used to sort CD8+ T cell subsets to purity.

The sequenced sample consisted of CD8+ T cells from PBMCs. The chain was built from TRBV15 and TRBJ1-5; TCRdb's D call of TRBD1 is untestable without DNA. The TCR originated in a human donor in good health. The CDR3 here reads CATSRDFGGLAAQHF.